This passage covers 20 T cell receptor beta chains from one sample sequenced in a study of T cell repertoires in cytomegalovirus infection. TCRdb itself ran the reads through MiXCR, one entry per CDR3 protein. The top ten clones hold roughly two fifths of a sample with about 120,000 distinct CDR3 sequences, around 30% of them seen once. What these receptors recognize is not known. Here the sequenced sample was CD8+ T cells from cultured PBMCs, taken from culture after CMV antigen stimulation. The receptors shown here come from a human donor in good health (CMV status not recorded). Some clones in this sample may be carry-over from other donors' samples.

This rearrangement joins TRBV7-2 to TRBJ2-5; D remains unclear. This CDR3 contains 16 residues. Germline-derived CDR1 and CDR2 are SGHTA and FQGNSA. Trimming pared 5 bases from V and 3 bases from J, leaving 19 bases between. The CDR3 DNA is TGTGCCAGCAGCCTTAACGCCCTGCGAGGCAAAGAGACCCAGTACTTC. Its protein product is CASSLNALRGKETQYF.

This clonotype was seen only a few times. Here the CDR3 reads CASSLSQGLAGGEQYF. The CDR3 bases are TGTGCCAGCAGTTTATCCCAGGGACTAGCGGGGGGGGAGCAGTACTTC. The J gene is TRBJ2-7, the V gene TRBV27; 16 bases are shared with TRBD2. CDR3 size: 16 residues. The junction had 3 bases not matched to a gene; V was cut back by 0 bases and J by 7 bases. CDR1 is MNHEY, CDR2 SMNVEV, per germline (reference sequence).

This clonotype occurred many times. The rearrangement links TRBV7-6 to TRBJ2-5; unclear D gene. The V and J ends lost 0 bases and 1 base respectively, with 6 bases between them. The germline V gene encodes CDR1 SGHVS and CDR2 FNYEAQ. The CDR3 consists of 14 residues. The CDR3 DNA follows: TGTGCCAGCAGCTTAGCGCCGGCCCAAGAGACCCAGTACTTC. Protein sequence: CASSLAPAQETQYF.

This clonotype was counted a few times. The chain couples TRBV11-2 to TRBJ2-2, with 9 bases identical to TRBD2. The junction had 4 bases not matched to a gene; V was cut back by 2 bases and J by 6 bases. Germline CDR1 and CDR2: SGHAT and FQNNGV. The CDR3 totals 15 residues. CDR3 coding DNA: TGTGCCAGCAGCTTATTCAGCGGGGGGTCCGGGGAGCTGTTTTTT. Protein product: CASSLFSGGSGELFF.

This chain uses TRBV7-6 with TRBJ2-5, with 9 bases aligning to TRBD2. The length of the CDR3 is 16 residues. The V and J ends lost 2 bases and 0 bases, in that order; junction bases with no gene match: 4. Germline V gene data show CDR1 as SGHVS and CDR2 as FNYEAQ. The CDR3 spells CASSLKAGGNQETQYF. CDR3 sequence (DNA): TGTGCCAGCAGCTTAAAAGCGGGGGGTAACCAAGAGACCCAGTACTTC.

CDR3 protein: CASSLAQDIQFF. The DNA for the CDR3 is TGCGCCAGCAGCTTGGCCCAGGATATACAGTTCTTC. The chain has TRBV5-1 and TRBJ2-1; no definite D call. Looked up from germline, CDR1 is SGHRS and CDR2 is YFSETQ. Trimming shortened V by 0 bases and J by 13 bases, and 11 bases separated the two germline ends. The CDR3 is 12 amino acids.

This clonotype showed up many times. The chain uses TRBV7-8 and TRBJ2-1; D might be TRBD1 (6 bases). Looked up from germline, CDR1 is SGHVS and CDR2 is FQNEAQ. The ends were cut back, 5 bases at V and 1 base at J, with 12 bases in the middle. This CDR3 is 15 amino acids long. The CDR3 nucleotides are TGTGCCAGCAGCCAGTGGACAGCATCCTACAATGAGCAGTTCTTC. Protein sequence: CASSQWTASYNEQFF.

There are many counts of this clonotype. The genes are TRBV28 and TRBJ2-7; unclear D gene. Germline lookup yields CDR1 MDHEN and CDR2 SYDVKM. V was cut by 0 bases and J by 5 bases, with 5 bases left in between. The CDR3 consists of 12 residues. This CDR3 is CASSLWQDEQYF. CDR3 DNA: TGTGCCAGCAGTTTATGGCAGGACGAGCAGTACTTC. Based on the CDR3 plus reference TRBV28 and TRBJ2-7, the full variable domain is DVKVTQSSRYLVKRTGEKVFLECVQDMDHENMFWYRQDPGLGLRLIYFSYDVKMKEKGDIPEGYSVSREKKERFSLILESASTNQTSMYLCASSLWQDEQYFGPGTRLTVT.

The sample holds one count of this clonotype. CDR3 sequence: CASSQGQVDGDTEAFF. CDR3 DNA: TGCGCCAGCAGCCAGGGACAAGTGGACGGGGACACTGAAGCTTTCTTT. The V gene is TRBV4-1, the J gene TRBJ1-1; a possible D gene is TRBD1 (6 bases). V was clipped by 3 bases and J by 3 bases, with 17 bases between them. CDR3 length equals 16 residues. Germline V gene sequence: CDR1 MGHRA, CDR2 YSYEKL.

This clonotype was seen a handful of times. The chain has TRBV6-6 and TRBJ2-3; tentatively, D is TRBD1 or TRBD2 (5 bases each). The length of the CDR3 is 14 residues. V lost 6 bases and J 0 bases, leaving 10 bases between the germline ends. Germline-derived CDR1 and CDR2 are MNHNY and SVGAGI (reference sequence). CDR3 residues: CASSNRGSTDTQYF. CDR3 nucleotides: TGTGCCAGCAGCAACCGGGGCAGCACAGATACGCAGTATTTT.

DNA of the CDR3: TGTGCCAGCAGTGGCGAAAATGAAAAACTGTTTTTT. Protein sequence: CASSGENEKLFF. The V call is TRBV2, the J call TRBJ1-4; D is ambiguous. The ends were cut back, 4 bases at V and 5 bases at J, with 5 bases in the middle. Per germline, CDR1 SNHLY and CDR2 FYNNEI. This CDR3 is built from 12 residues. The variable domain in full, completed from reference TRBV2 and TRBJ1-4, reads EPEVTQTPSHQVTQMGQEVILRCVPISNHLYFYWYRQILGQKVEFLVSFYNNEISEKSEIFDDQFSVERPDGSNFTLKIRSTKLEDSAMYFCASSGENEKLFFGSGTQLSVL.

This sequence joins TRBV5-1 and TRBJ2-1, with 7 bases lining up with TRBD1. The CDR3 is 15 amino acids. Germline CDR1 and CDR2: SGHRS and YFSETQ. V was clipped by 4 bases and J by 0 bases; unmatched bases: 4. DNA for the CDR3: TGCGCCAGCAGCACAAGACAGGGCTCCTACAATGAGCAGTTCTTC. It encodes CASSTRQGSYNEQFF.

This chain uses TRBV7-9 with TRBJ2-7; TRBD1 or TRBD2 may be the D gene (6 bases each). The CDR3 runs 16 residues. The V and J ends lost 3 bases and 3 bases respectively, with 18 bases between them. Germline V gene lookup returns CDR1 SEHNR and CDR2 FQNEAQ (reference sequence). The CDR3: CASSFPGRGQLYEQYF. The DNA of the CDR3 is TGTGCCAGCAGCTTCCCTGGGCGGGGACAACTCTACGAGCAGTACTTC.

The chain has TRBV28 and TRBJ1-5; D gene ambiguous. V was pared by 6 bases and J by 1 base, with 13 bases between. Germline V gene sequence: CDR1 MDHEN, CDR2 SYDVKM. The CDR3 spans 15 residues. As DNA, the CDR3 is TGTGCCAGCAGATTCAGGTCCCTAAGCAATCAGCCCCAGCATTTT. Its protein is CASRFRSLSNQPQHF.

The chain couples TRBV11-2 to TRBJ2-1; D is possibly TRBD1 or TRBD2 (6 bases each). Trimming took 3 bases from V and 8 from J, leaving 26 bases between them. The germline CDR1 and CDR2 sequences are SGHAT and FQNNGV. The CDR3 spans 18 residues. The CDR3 DNA reads TGTGCCAGCAGCTTCAAGCCCCTTGGGGACACATGGGGGGATGAGCAGTTCTTC. It yields the protein CASSFKPLGDTWGDEQFF.

This clonotype turned up a few times. The chain has TRBV7-6 and TRBJ2-7; D remains unclear. The CDR3 spans 13 residues. Germline-derived CDR1 and CDR2 are SGHVS and FNYEAQ. Between the trimmed V and J ends, which lost 2 bases and 5 bases, there was a span of 10 bases. The DNA for the CDR3 is TGTGCCAGCAGCTTACTTGATCCTCACGAGCAGTACTTC. It specifies CASSLLDPHEQYF.

The V and J genes are TRBV4-3 and TRBJ2-7, with D unresolved. The CDR3 sequence is 13 residues long. CDR1 and CDR2 from the germline V gene are LGHNA and YSLEER. Between the trimmed V and J ends, which lost 1 base and 2 bases, there was a span of 6 bases. The CDR3, as DNA: TGCGCCAGCAGCCAAGCCCCCACCTACGAGCAGTACTTC. Translation: CASSQAPTYEQYF.

The table lists this clonotype with a few counts. The chain combines TRBV12-5 with TRBJ2-1, with D uncertain. The germline V and J ends were trimmed by 3 bases and 2 bases, with 5 bases remaining between them. Germline V gene sequence: CDR1 LGHNT, CDR2 FRNRAP. The CDR3 spans 13 residues. In DNA, the CDR3 is TGTGCTAGTGGTTTCCGGCCCTACAATGAGCAGTTCTTC. This translates into CASGFRPYNEQFF.

The gene calls are TRBV20-1 and TRBJ1-6; 9 bases agree with TRBD1. The CDR3 length is 14 residues. Per the germline V gene, CDR1 is DFQATT and CDR2 is SNEGSKA (reference sequence). Trimming at V came to 5 bases and at J to 8 bases, leaving 7 bases not matched to a gene. CDR3 loop: CSAATGGRDSPLHF. The CDR3 region has the DNA TGCAGTGCTGCTACAGGGGGCAGAGATTCACCCCTCCACTTT.

This clonotype has more than one count but fewer than ten. The rearrangement links TRBV18 to TRBJ2-7, with TRBD2 identical over 7 bases. The junction had 11 bases not matched to a gene; V was cut back by 6 bases and J by 3 bases. Germline V gives CDR1 KGHSH, CDR2 LQKENI. The CDR3 length is 15 residues. CDR3 residues: CASSSAGRGLYEQYF. As DNA, the CDR3 is TGTGCCAGCTCTTCGGCAGGGAGGGGTCTCTACGAGCAGTACTTC.